This TCR beta chain was profiled in a study of T cells in Graves' hyperthyroidism and ophthalmopathy. General study findings and limits: Most thyroid clonotypes expanded above 0.001 appeared in blood too. Separation of ophthalmopathy from stable hyperthyroidism was achieved by a 13 V-J model.

Using RNA transcripts as the source, TCR beta CDR3 regions were amplified. An initial round of RT-PCR targeting the TCR CDR3 relied on the HTBI primer set. TCRdb fed the multiplex PCR reads into MiXCR, producing one record per CDR3 protein. The sample holds around 720,000 distinct CDR3 sequences, 35% seen once. This clonotype was detected only a few times. Its specificity is not known. This CDR3 region has 12 residues. Germline CDR1 and CDR2: GTSNPN and SVGIG (reference sequence). Trimming stripped 1 base from V and 4 bases from J, with 7 bases between. Diagnosis rested on symptoms, serum thyroxine and TRAb, thyroid ultrasound, and orbital computed tomography. Isolation of PBMCs was performed on about 10 ml fresh peripheral blood.

The TCR was taken from a middle-aged woman with Graves' hyperthyroidism. What was sequenced was blood. The rearrangement links TRBV30 to TRBJ1-1; D call uncertain. CDR3 sequence reads: CAWSGEFTEAFF. The CDR3 DNA reads as TGTGCCTGGAGTGGTGAATTCACTGAAGCTTTCTTT.